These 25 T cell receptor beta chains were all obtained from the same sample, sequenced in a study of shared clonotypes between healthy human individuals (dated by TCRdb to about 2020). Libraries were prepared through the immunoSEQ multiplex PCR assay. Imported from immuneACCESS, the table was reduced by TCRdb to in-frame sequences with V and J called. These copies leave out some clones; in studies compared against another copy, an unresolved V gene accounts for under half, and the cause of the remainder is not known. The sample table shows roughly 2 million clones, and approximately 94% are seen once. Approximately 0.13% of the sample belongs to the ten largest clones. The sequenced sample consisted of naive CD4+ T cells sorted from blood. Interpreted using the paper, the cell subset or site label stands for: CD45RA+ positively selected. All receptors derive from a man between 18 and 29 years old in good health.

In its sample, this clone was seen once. CDR3 DNA: TGCAGCGTTGGGCGGGGTACTAATGAAAAACTGTTTTTT. This encodes CSVGRGTNEKLFF. The chain joins TRBV29-1 to TRBJ1-4, with D uncertain. V was pared by 4 bases and J by 2 bases, with 8 bases between. The length of the CDR3 is 13 residues. Germline V gene data show CDR1 as SQVTM and CDR2 as ANQGSEA.

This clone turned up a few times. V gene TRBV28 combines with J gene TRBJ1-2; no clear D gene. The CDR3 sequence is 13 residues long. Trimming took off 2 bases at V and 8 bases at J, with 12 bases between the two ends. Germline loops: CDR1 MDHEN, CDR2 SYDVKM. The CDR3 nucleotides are TGTGCCAGCAGTTTAGGTATTTGGAGGGGCTACACCTTC. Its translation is CASSLGIWRGYTF.

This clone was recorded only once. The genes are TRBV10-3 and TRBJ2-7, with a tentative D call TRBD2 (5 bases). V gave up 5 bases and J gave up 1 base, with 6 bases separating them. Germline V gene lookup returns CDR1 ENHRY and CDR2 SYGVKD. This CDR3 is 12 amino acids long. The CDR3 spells CAISRESYEQYF. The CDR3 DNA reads TGTGCCATCAGTCGGGAATCCTACGAGCAGTACTTC.

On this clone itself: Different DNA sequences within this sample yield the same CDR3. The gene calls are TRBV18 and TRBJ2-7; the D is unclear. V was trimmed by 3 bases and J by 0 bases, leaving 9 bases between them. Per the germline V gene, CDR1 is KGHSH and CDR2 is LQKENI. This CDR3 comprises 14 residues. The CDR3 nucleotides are TGTGCCAGCTCACCTGGGGTGAGCTCCTACGAGCAGTACTTC. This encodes CASSPGVSSYEQYF.

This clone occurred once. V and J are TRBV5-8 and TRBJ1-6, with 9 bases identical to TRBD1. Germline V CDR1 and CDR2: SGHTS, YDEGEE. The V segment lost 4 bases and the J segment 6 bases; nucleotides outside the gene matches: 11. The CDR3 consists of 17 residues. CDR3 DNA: TGTGCCAGCAGCATGGGACAGGGAACATGGGGTAATTCACCCCTCCACTTT. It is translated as CASSMGQGTWGNSPLHF.

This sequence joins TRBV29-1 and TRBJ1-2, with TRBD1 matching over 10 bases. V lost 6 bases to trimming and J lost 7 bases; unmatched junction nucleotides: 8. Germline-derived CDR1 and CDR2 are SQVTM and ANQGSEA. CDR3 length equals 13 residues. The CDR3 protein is CSVERQGAGGYTF. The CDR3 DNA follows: TGCAGCGTGGAAAGACAGGGGGCAGGTGGCTACACCTTC. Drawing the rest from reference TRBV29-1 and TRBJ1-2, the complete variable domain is SAVISQKPSRDICQRGTSLTIQCQVDSQVTMMFWYRQQPGQSLTLIATANQGSEATYESGFVIDKFPISRPNLTFSTLTVSNMSPEDSSIYLCSVERQGAGGYTFGSGTRLTVV.

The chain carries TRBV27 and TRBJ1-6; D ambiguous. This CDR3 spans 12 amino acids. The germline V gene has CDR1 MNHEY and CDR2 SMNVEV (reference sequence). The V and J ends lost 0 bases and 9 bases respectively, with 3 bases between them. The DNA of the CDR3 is TGTGCCAGCAGTTTATCGACTTCACCCCTCCACTTT. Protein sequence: CASSLSTSPLHF.

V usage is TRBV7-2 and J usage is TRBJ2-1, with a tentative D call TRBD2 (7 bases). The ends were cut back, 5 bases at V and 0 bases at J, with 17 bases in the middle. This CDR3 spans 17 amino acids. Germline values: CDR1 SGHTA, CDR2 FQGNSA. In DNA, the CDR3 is TGTGCCAGCAGCCGCACACAGGCGGGGGCCTCCTACAATGAGCAGTTCTTC. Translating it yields CASSRTQAGASYNEQFF. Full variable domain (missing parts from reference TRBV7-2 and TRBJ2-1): GAGVSQSPSNKVTEKGKDVELRCDPISGHTALYWYRQSLGQGLEFLIYFQGNSAPDKSGLPSDRFSAERTGGSVSTLTIQRTQQEDSAVYLCASSRTQAGASYNEQFFGPGTRLTVL.

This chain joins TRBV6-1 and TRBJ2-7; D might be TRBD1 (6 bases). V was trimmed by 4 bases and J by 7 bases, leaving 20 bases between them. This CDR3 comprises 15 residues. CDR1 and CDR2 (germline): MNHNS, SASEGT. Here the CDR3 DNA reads TGTGCCAGCAGTGTCTCTGGGACACGAAAAGGGGAGCAGTACTTC. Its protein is CASSVSGTRKGEQYF.

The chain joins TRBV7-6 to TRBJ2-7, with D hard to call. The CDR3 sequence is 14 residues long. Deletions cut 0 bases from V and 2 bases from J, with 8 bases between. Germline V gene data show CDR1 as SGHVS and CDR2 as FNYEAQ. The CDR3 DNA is TGTGCCAGCAGCTTAGCCCACGGAGCCTACGAGCAGTACTTC. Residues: CASSLAHGAYEQYF.

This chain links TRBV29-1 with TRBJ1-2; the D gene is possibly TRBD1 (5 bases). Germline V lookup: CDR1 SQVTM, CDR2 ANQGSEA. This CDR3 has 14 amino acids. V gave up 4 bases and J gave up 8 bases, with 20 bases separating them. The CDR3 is CSVGNSVGAGGYTF. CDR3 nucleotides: TGCAGCGTTGGGAATAGCGTCGGGGCGGGAGGCTACACCTTC.

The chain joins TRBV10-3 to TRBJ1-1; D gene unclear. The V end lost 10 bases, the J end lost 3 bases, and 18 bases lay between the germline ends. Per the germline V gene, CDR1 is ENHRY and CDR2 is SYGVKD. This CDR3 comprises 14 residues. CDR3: CATARFSGDTEAFF. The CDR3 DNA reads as TGTGCCACCGCGCGGTTTTCGGGAGACACTGAAGCTTTCTTT.

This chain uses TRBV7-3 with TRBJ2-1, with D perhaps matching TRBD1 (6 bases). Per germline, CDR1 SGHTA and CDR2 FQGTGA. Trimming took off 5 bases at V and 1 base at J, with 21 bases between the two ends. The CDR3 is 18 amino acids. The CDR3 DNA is TGTGCCAGCAGCCCCGCGGCAGGGGCCCTCCGATCCTACAATGAGCAGTTCTTC. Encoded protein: CASSPAAGALRSYNEQFF.

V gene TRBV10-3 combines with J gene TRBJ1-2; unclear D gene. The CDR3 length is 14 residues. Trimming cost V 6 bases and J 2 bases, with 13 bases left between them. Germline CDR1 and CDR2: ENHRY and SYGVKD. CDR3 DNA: TGTGCCATCAGGAGACTTGGGGAAAACTATGGCTACACCTTC. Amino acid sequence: CAIRRLGENYGYTF.

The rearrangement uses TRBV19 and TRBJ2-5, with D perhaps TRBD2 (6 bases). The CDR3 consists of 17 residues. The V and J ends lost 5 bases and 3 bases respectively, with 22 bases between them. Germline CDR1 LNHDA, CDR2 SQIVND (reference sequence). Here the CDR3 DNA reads TGTGCCAGTAGTCTCCAGAACTTACGCGGGGCCAAAGAGACCCAGTACTTC. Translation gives CASSLQNLRGAKETQYF.

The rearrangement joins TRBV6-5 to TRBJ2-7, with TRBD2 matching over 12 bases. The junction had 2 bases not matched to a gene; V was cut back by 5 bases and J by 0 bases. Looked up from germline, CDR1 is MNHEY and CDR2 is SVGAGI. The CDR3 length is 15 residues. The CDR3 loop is CASSLGLAGSYEQYF. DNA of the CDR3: TGTGCCAGCAGTCTGGGACTAGCGGGCTCCTACGAGCAGTACTTC.

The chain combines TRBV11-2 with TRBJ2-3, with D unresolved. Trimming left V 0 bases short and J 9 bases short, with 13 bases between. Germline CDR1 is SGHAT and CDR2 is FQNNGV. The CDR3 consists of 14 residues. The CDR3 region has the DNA TGTGCCAGCAGCTTAGAAGAGGCAGCTCCAACGCAGTATTTT. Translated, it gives CASSLEEAAPTQYF.

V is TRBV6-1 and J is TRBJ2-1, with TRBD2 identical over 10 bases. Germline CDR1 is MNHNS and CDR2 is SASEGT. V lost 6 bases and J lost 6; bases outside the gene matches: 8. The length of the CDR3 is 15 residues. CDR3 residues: CASSAGTSAGNEQFF. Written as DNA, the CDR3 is TGTGCCAGCAGCGCCGGGACTAGCGCGGGCAATGAGCAGTTCTTC.

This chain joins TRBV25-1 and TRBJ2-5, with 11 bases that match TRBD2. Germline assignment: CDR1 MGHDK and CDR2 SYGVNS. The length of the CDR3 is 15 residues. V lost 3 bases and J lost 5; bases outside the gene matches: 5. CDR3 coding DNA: TGTGCCAGCAGTGAGCCGGGACTAGCGGCGGAGACCCAGTACTTC. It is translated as CASSEPGLAAETQYF.

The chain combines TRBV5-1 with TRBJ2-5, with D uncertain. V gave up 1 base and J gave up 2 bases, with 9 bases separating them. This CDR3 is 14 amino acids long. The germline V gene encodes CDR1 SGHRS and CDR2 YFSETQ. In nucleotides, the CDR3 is TGCGCCAGCAGCTTGATGACTCAGCAAGAGACCCAGTACTTC. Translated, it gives CASSLMTQQETQYF.

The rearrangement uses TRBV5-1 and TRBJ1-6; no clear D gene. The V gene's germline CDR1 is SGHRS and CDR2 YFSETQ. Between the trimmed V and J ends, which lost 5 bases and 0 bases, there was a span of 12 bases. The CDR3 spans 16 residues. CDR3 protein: CASRSTESSYNSPLHF. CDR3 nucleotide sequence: TGCGCCAGCAGATCAACGGAGAGCTCCTATAATTCACCCCTCCACTTT.

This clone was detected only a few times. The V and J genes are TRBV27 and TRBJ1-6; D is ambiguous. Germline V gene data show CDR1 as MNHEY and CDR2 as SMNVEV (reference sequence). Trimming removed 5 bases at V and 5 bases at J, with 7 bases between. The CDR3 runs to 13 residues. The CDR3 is CASSMMDNSPLHF. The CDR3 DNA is TGTGCCAGCAGTATGATGGATAATTCACCCCTCCACTTT.

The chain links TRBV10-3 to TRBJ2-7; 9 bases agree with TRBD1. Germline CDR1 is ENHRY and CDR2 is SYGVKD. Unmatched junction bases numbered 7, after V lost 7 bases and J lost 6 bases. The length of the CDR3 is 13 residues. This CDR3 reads CAIMGQGASEQYF. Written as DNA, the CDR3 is TGTGCCATCATGGGACAGGGAGCCTCCGAGCAGTACTTC.

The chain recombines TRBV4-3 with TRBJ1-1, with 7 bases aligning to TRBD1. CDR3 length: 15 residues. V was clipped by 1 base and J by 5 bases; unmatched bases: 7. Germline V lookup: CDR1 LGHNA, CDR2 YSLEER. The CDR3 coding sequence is TGCGCCAGCAGCCAAGGGACAGGCCGGGGGACTGAAGCTTTCTTT. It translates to CASSQGTGRGTEAFF.

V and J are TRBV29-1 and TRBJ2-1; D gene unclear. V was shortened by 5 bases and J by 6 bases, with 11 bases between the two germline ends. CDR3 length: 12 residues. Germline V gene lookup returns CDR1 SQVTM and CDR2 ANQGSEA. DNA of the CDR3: TGCAGCGTTCGCCCGACTTTCAATGAGCAGTTCTTC. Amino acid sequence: CSVRPTFNEQFF.